This T cell receptor beta chain was retrieved from a study of cytotoxic CD8 clonotypes in ibrutinib-treated CLL. Study in general: Response samples were drawn at a median of around 12 months of treatment, range 6 to 36. Findings and limits, study-wide: Sampling time points were not equivalent between sustained-remission and progressing patients. There were few public clonotypes, and on treatment they contracted or stayed stable. Starting clonality was above that of age-matched healthy donors and tracked circulating CD8+ T-cell counts.

With respect to this clone: Its matching antigen is unknown.

This CDR3 spans 16 amino acids. The J segment lost 0 bases and the V segment lost 7 bases, leaving 9 bases of the junction unmatched. Germline loops: CDR1 LNHDA, CDR2 SQIVND (reference sequence). TCRdb's table, derived via immunoSEQ multiplex PCR, lists solely in-frame clones and lacks some. The sample holds roughly 330,000 clones, roughly two thirds seen once. The sample in question was PBMCs, obtained after 36 months of ibrutinib treatment. This receptor was taken from a human donor with chronic lymphocytic leukemia. The chain combines TRBV19 with TRBJ1-5; 7 positions agree with TRBD1. The CDR3 bases are TGTGCCAGTAACCGGGACAGATTATATAGCAATCAGCCCCAGCATTTT. Amino acids: CASNRDRLYSNQPQHF.